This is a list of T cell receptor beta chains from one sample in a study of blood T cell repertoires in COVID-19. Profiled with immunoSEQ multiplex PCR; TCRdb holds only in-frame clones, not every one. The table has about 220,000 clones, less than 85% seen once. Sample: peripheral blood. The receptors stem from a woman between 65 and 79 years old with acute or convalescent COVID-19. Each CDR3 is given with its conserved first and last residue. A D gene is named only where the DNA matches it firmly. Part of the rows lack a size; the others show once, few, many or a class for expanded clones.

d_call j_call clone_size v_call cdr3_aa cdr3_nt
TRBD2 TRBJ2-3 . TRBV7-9 CASSLGRGVTDTQYF TGTGCCAGCAGCTTAGGACGGGGGGTCACAGATACGCAGTATTTT
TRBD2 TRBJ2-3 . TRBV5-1 CASSPRVAGELRRPDTQYF TGCGCCAGCAGCCCCCGGGTAGCGGGGGAGCTCCGGCGACCAGATACGCAGTATTTT
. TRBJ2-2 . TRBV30 CAWSRLRGAGTGELFF TGTGCCTGGAGTAGGCTTCGGGGTGCGGGCACCGGGGAGCTGTTTTTT
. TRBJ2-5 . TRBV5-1 CASSFGGQETQYF TGCGCCAGCAGCTTCGGGGGCCAAGAGACCCAGTACTTC
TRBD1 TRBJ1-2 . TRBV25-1 CASSPPDRDGGYTF TGTGCCAGCAGCCCCCCGGACAGGGATGGAGGCTACACCTTC
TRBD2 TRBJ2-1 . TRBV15 CATSRDRVAGAPGNEQFF TGTGCCACCAGCAGAGATCGGGTAGCGGGGGCTCCGGGTAATGAGCAGTTCTTC
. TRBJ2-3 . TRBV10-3 CAISELAPDTQYF TGTGCCATCAGTGAGCTAGCACCAGATACGCAGTATTTT
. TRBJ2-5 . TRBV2 CASSELTAQETQYF TGTGCCAGCAGTGAATTGACAGCCCAAGAGACCCAGTACTTC
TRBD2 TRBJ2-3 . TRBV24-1 CATQGLAGGTSTDTQYF TGTGCCACCCAAGGACTAGCGGGGGGAACTAGCACAGATACGCAGTATTTT
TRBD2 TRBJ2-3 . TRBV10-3 CAISESGGGNTDTQYF TGTGCCATCAGTGAGTCTGGCGGGGGGAACACAGATACGCAGTATTTT
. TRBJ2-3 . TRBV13 CASSLRRLNTDTQYF TGTGCCAGCAGCTTACGCCGACTAAACACAGATACGCAGTATTTT
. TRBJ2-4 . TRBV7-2 CASSLLAGGPLAKNIQYF TGTGCCAGCAGCTTATTAGCAGGAGGACCACTAGCCAAAAACATTCAGTACTTC
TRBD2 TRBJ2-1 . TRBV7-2 CASSFLAGGILNNEQFF TGTGCCAGCAGCTTCCTAGCGGGGGGAATCCTCAACAATGAGCAGTTCTTC
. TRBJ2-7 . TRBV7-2 CASSNRFEQYF TGTGCCAGCAGCAACCGGTTTGAGCAGTACTTC
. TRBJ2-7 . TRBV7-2 CASSPAYEQYF TGTGCCAGCAGCCCAGCCTACGAGCAGTACTTC
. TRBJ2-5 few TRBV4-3 CASSQDRAETQYF TGCGCCAGCAGCCAAGACAGGGCGGAGACCCAGTACTTC
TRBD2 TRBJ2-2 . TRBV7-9 CASSPVASGNTGELFF TGTGCCAGCAGCCCCGTGGCTAGCGGGAACACCGGGGAGCTGTTTTTT
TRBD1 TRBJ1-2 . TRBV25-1 CASRPSGGSGYTF TGTGCCAGCAGGCCATCAGGGGGCTCAGGCTACACCTTC
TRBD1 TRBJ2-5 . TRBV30 CAWSPSARQGQETQYF TGTGCCTGGAGTCCTTCCGCGAGACAGGGGCAAGAGACCCAGTACTTC
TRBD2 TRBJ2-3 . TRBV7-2 CASSLLAGGRRQDTQYF TGTGCCAGCAGCTTACTAGCGGGGGGCCGCCGGCAGGATACGCAGTATTTT
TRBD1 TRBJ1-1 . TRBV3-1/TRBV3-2 CASSQYDRGAFF TGTGCCAGCAGCCAATATGACAGGGGAGCTTTCTTT
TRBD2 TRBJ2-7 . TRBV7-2 CASSRGASGTYEQYF TGTGCCAGCAGCCGGGGGGCTAGCGGGACCTACGAGCAGTACTTC
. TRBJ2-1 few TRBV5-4 CASSLVGAPYNEQFF TGTGCCAGCAGCTTGGTAGGGGCCCCTTACAATGAGCAGTTCTTC
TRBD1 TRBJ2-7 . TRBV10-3 CATNTGTGVSYEQYF TGTGCCACCAATACAGGGACAGGGGTAAGCTACGAGCAGTACTTC
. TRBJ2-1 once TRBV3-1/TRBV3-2 CASSQDPAGWRGEQFF TGTGCCAGCAGCCAAGATCCCGCAGGGTGGAGGGGTGAGCAGTTCTTC
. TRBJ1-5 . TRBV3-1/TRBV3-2 CASSQGRAGQPQHF TGTGCCAGCAGCCAGGGCAGGGCAGGACAGCCCCAGCATTTT
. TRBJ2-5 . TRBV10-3 CALGGPTEETQYF TGTGCCCTCGGGGGGCCGACTGAGGAGACCCAGTACTTC
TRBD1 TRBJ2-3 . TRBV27 CASSPLTGGADTQYF TGTGCCAGCAGTCCCCTCACAGGGGGCGCAGATACGCAGTATTTT
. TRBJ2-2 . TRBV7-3 CASSDGGTNTGELFF TGTGCCAGCTCTGATGGAGGGACGAACACCGGGGAGCTGTTTTTT
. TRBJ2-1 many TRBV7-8 CASSSTSEGTKERFF TGTGCCAGCAGCTCGACATCCGAGGGGACAAAAGAGCGGTTCTTC
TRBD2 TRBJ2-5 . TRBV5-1 CASSGGTSGAQETQYF TGCGCCAGCAGCGGGGGGACTAGCGGGGCTCAAGAGACCCAGTACTTC
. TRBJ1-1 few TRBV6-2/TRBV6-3 CASSPGFGRLAFF TGTGCCAGCAGTCCAGGGTTTGGACGATTAGCTTTCTTT
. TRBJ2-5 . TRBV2 CASMAQQASSGPQYF TGTGCCAGCATGGCGCAACAGGCCTCTTCTGGGCCCCAGTACTTC
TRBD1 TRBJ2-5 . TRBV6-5 CASSRQGTETQYF TGTGCCAGCAGTAGACAGGGTACAGAGACCCAGTACTTC
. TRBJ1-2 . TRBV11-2 CASSLLEGLYGYTF TGTGCCAGCAGCTTACTTGAGGGCCTCTATGGCTACACCTTC
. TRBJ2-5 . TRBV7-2 CASSLRQGGQETQYF TGTGCCAGCAGCTTAAGGCAGGGGGGCCAAGAGACCCAGTACTTC
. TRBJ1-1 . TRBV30 CAWTQGTPEAFF TGTGCCTGGACGCAGGGTACCCCTGAAGCTTTCTTT
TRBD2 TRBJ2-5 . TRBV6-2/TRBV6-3 CASSRLAGGRETQYF TGTGCCAGCAGTCGACTAGCGGGGGGAAGAGAGACCCAGTACTTC
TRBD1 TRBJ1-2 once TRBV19 CASTNRGGLSGNYGYTF TGTGCCAGTACAAACAGGGGAGGTCTGAGCGGGAACTATGGCTACACCTTC
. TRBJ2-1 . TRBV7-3 CASSTTGQNNEQFF TGTGCCAGCAGCACCACCGGACAGAACAATGAGCAGTTCTTC
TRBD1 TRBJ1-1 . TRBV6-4 CASSATGGLGTEAFF TGTGCCAGCAGTGCCACAGGGGGGTTGGGCACTGAAGCTTTCTTT
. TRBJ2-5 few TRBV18 CASSPSGLDGETQYF TGTGCCAGCTCACCCAGCGGTCTCGACGGGGAGACCCAGTACTTC
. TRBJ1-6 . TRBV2 CASRGRLGGYDNSPLHF TGTGCCAGCAGGGGTCGTTTAGGGGGATACGATAATTCACCCCTCCACTTT
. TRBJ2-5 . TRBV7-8 CASTGNTVQETQYF TGTGCCAGCACCGGGAACACAGTACAAGAGACCCAGTACTTC
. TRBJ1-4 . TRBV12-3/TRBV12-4 CASSFVLEKLFF TGTGCCAGCAGTTTCGTTTTGGAAAAACTGTTTTTT
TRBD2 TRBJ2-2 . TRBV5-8 CASSSGRYTGELFF TGTGCCAGCAGCAGCGGGAGGTACACCGGGGAGCTGTTTTTT
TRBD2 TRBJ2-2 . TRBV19 CASTQRGASNTGELFF TGTGCCAGTACTCAGCGGGGGGCTTCGAACACCGGGGAGCTGTTTTTT
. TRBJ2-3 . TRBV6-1 CASSEGATQYF TGTGCCAGCAGTGAAGGGGCTACGCAGTATTTT
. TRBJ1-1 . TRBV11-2 CASSLRGGLPISMNTEAFF TGTGCCAGCAGCTTACGGGGAGGCCTCCCCATTTCCATGAACACTGAAGCTTTCTTT
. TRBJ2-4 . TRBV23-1 CASTPSAAAKNIQYF TGCGCCAGCACCCCCAGCGCCGCGGCCAAAAACATTCAGTACTTC
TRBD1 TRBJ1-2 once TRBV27 CASRGTGMYGYTF TGTGCCAGCAGGGGGACAGGGATGTATGGCTACACCTTC
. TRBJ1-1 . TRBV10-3 CAISGTGNTEAFF TGTGCCATCAGTGGAACGGGGAACACTGAAGCTTTCTTT
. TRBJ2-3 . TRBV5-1 CASSLERTTDTQYF TGCGCCAGCAGCTTGGAGCGGACCACAGATACGCAGTATTTT
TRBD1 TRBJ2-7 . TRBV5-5 CASSSQGDSYEQYF TGTGCCAGCAGCTCACAGGGGGATAGCTACGAGCAGTACTTC
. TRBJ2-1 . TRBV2 CASAEVGGNYNEQFF TGTGCCAGCGCGGAGGTGGGCGGGAACTACAATGAGCAGTTCTTC
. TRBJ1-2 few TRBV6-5 CASSYSGTNYGYTF TGTGCCAGCAGTTACTCGGGGACAAACTATGGCTACACCTTC